This T cell receptor beta chain comes out of a study of blood T cell repertoires in COVID-19. Looking at the study overall: Acute and convalescent COVID-19 specimens originated in the United States, Italy and Spain. In each case, the material was cDNA or gDNA derived from T cells, B-cell-depleted T cells, or PBMCs.

In the original processing: Amplification with reference gene primers provided the estimates of nucleated cell counts. Assay used: immunoSEQ multiplex PCR; TCRdb lists only in-frame clones, some missing. That table is the source of V, J and clone size, and D and trimming were worked out from the DNA. The sample contains approximately 220,000 clones, about 86% of which appear only once. Deletions cut 3 bases from V and 1 base from J, with 12 bases between. The CDR3 is 15 residues long. Germline V CDR1 and CDR2: LGHNA, YNFKEQ. The V call is TRBV4-2, the J call TRBJ1-1, with D possibly matching TRBD1 (6 bases). Sequenced material: peripheral blood. This clonotype was sampled from a woman aged 25 to 39 who had recovered from COVID-19. The CDR3 loop is CASSQRAGENTEAFF. CDR3 coding DNA: TGTGCCAGCAGCCAGAGGGCAGGGGAGAACACTGAAGCTTTCTTT.